This TCR beta chain was identified in a study of blood T cells in healthy people across ages. As regards this clonotype: What it binds is unknown.

Combining a sample-barcoded 5' primer with a J-beta primer mix, a second PCR ran for roughly 6 to 12 cycles. TCRdb analysed the 5' RACE reads with MiXCR anew, one entry per CDR3 protein. The profile shows 850,000 to 1,000,000 distinct CDR3 sequences, approximately 50% of them singletons. Study-level points and caveats: What prevented conclusive comparison of naive and antigen-experienced cells was that PBMCs were unsorted. Roughly linearly, TCR beta diversity per million T cells fell as age increased.

Germline V gene sequence: CDR1 MNHEY, CDR2 SVGAGI. V shed 2 bases, J shed 11 bases, and the junction held 14 bases outside the gene matches. CDR3 length: 15 residues. Healthy Caucasians from Russia aged about 6 to 90 served as donors. The chain links TRBV6-5 to TRBJ2-5; 7 nucleotides agree with TRBD2. The specimen was blood. The clonotype originates from a woman between 55 and 75 years old in good health. This chain's CDR3 is CASSYAGGGSSEQYF. The CDR3 nucleotides are TGTGCCAGCAGTTACGCTGGCGGCGGGAGTAGTGAGCAGTACTTC.